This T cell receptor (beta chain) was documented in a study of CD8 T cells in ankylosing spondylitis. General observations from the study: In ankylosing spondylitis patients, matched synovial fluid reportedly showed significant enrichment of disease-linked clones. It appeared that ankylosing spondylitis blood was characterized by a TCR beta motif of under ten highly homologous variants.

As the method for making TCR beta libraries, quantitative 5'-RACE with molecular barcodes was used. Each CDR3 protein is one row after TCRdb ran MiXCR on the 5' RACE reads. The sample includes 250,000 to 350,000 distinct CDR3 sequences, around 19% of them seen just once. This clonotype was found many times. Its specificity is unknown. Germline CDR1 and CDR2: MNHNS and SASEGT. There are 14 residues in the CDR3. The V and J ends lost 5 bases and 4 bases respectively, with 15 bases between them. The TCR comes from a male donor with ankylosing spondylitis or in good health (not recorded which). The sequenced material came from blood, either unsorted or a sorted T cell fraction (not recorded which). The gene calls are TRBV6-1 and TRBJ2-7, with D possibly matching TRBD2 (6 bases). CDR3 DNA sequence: TGTGCCAGCAGTAGGGCCAGGGAGGCGTACGAGCAGTACGTC. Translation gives CASSRAREAYEQYV.